The entry below gives a single T cell receptor (beta chain) sequence along with its context. Using immunoSEQ multiplex PCR, the repertoire was profiled, and TCRdb retains in-frame clones only, with some absent. The sample contains tens of thousands of clones, around 83% of which appear only once. These data belong to a study of blood T cell repertoires in COVID-19. About the research overall: Acute and convalescent COVID-19 specimens originated in the United States, Italy and Spain.

CDR1 MGHRA and CDR2 YSYEKL come from the germline V gene. This CDR3 has 17 amino acids. V dropped 0 bases and J dropped 3; count of bases not matched to a gene: 6. The material sequenced was peripheral blood. The receptor was isolated from a human donor in a cohort sampled during active COVID-19. The chain is built from TRBV4-1 and TRBJ2-5, with 11 bases fitting TRBD2. The CDR3 sequence: CASSQDRALAGEETQYF. The CDR3 DNA reads TGCGCCAGCAGCCAAGATAGGGCACTAGCGGGGGAAGAGACCCAGTACTTC.